The T cell receptor (beta chain) described here comes from a study of human T cells and chemical hapten exposure (TCRdb year 2021). General notes on the study: For sensitization, 2% DPC in acetone was applied to a roughly 2 cm by roughly 2 cm area of upper inner arm skin. The libraries were sequenced as a pool, and the TCR yield per sample differed mostly because of small variations in library volumes within the pool. The patient cohort, mostly female, included alopecia areata with under or over 50% scalp involvement, alopecia totalis and alopecia universalis. Patch testing on the upper back used Finn chambers containing 0.01% DPC, with scoring done after 6 days according to International Contact Dermatitis Research Group standards. The study tracked peripheral blood TCR repertoire changes in vivo during primary and secondary sensitization to the hapten diphenylcyclopropenone (DPC) in alopecia patients. Blood was sampled from patients pre-sensitization (week 0) and at 2, 6 and about 24 weeks after DPC sensitization. About 27 alopecia patients gave blood for TCR sequencing at one to four time points (pre-sensitization, 2, 6 and 24 weeks). Throughout the roughly 25-week study period, patients were also given weekly therapeutic DPC doses on the scalp. General study outcomes and caveats: After repeated subsampling, the strength of the expansion versus patch-test correlation and the threshold at which it became significant changed. Significantly more large CDR3 similarity clusters were formed by expanded TCRs than by pre-sensitization or healthy control sets, consistent with antigen-driven responses. Because all patients had alopecia, a presumed autoimmune disease, the immune response of the patients might differ from that of healthy individuals. The number of TCRs above 1 in 1000 frequency did not change with DPC sensitization; there was no evidence of global repertoire structure alterations. Patch test score was positively correlated with the number of PT1 expanded TCRs, with significance at thresholds 8, 16 and 32 but not at 4.

This clonotype was detected many times. The specificity of this receptor is unknown. No base quality information exists; no much larger clone differs at one position. Measured from the cysteine to the phenylalanine, the CDR3 is 14 residues long. This entry keeps only the CDR3 DNA: 42 bases, framed from base 1. From the germline V gene (reference sequence), CDR1 is LGHDT and CDR2 is YNNKEL. Trimming removed 0 bases from V and 2 bases from J, leaving 7 bases between the germline ends. Library method: RACE. The reads were generated on a NextSeq 500. During library preparation, unique molecular identifiers were attached to individual cDNA molecules so that TCRs could be counted quantitatively and reproducibly. Each blood RNA sample was used to sequence both TCR alpha and TCR beta chains. As for the authors' bioinformatics: The median number of TCRs per sample was over 95,000, ranging from about 23,224 to 700,000. The Decombinator software suite was used to annotate V, J and CDR3 in the TCR reads. Every sample was subsampled to the same number of TCRs (28,000) for the PS versus PT1 abundance plots. TCRs were defined as expanded if absent before sensitization and observed at least eight times at the 2-week time point. The public reads were reprocessed in TCRdb via fastp at Q25 and MiXCR, keeping in-frame beta chains. Merged by CDR3 protein, the rows form single entries marked with the most common genes and DNA. The V and J calls were not made by the authors but by TCRdb's processing. Recorded for this sample are about 42,000 distinct CDR3 sequences; 8% to 9.5% of them occurred a single time. The ten largest clones take up over 14% of the sample.

The time point label corresponds to: patch test 2, 6 weeks after DPC sensitization. This specimen's treatment or condition label, per the study, means: therapeutic diphenylcyclopropenone sensitization with weekly scalp DPC. Blood at each patch-test visit was drawn before the patch test was applied. Eligible patients were aged 18 to 70, diagnosed with alopecia, deemed suitable for DPC therapy, and excluded if pregnant. Total RNA was extracted from unfractionated whole blood collected in Tempus Blood RNA tubes. The chain joins TRBV3-1 to TRBJ2-5, with the D gene possibly TRBD1 or TRBD2, each one fitting 5 bases. This specimen was whole blood, taken in connection with sensitization to the hapten diphenylcyclopropenone (DPC). This clonotype originated in a woman between 35 and 50 years old with alopecia areata. Some clones in this sample may be carry-over from other donors' samples. The bases read TGTGCCAGCAGCCAAGATTGGGGGCAAGAGACCCAGTACTTC. It translates as CASSQDWGQETQYF.